Below, one T cell receptor beta chain is given with its context. What it recognizes is unknown. Germline lookup yields CDR1 SGHDT and CDR2 YYEEEE. The CDR3 covers 14 residues. Trimming took off 3 bases at V and 3 bases at J, with 10 bases between the two ends. Every isolated RNA sample was fully reverse transcribed, so sequencing captured expressed TCRB transcripts. The data were produced by immunoSEQ multiplex PCR, yet TCRdb's version contains in-frame clones alone and is incomplete. The sample includes nearly 350,000 clones, around 9.3% of them seen just once. The source of the sample is a study of beta chain features in type 1 diabetes. Findings of the study overall: All four CD4+ subsets from Type 1 diabetes patients carried moderately but significantly shorter TCRB CDR3s.

The chain combines TRBV5-6 with TRBJ1-3; maybe TRBD1 (5 bases). The source is a man aged 25 to 40 with type 1 diabetes. The source material was central memory CD4+ T cells from blood. The CDR3 reads CASSWGRSGNTIYF. CDR3 bases: TGTGCCAGCAGCTGGGGGAGGAGTGGAAACACCATATATTTT.